The rows below give T cell receptor beta chains drawn from one sample of a study of blood T cells in healthy people across ages. TCRdb fed the 5' RACE reads into MiXCR, producing one record per CDR3 protein. The sample yields about a million distinct CDR3 sequences, roughly 50% seen once. The sequencing input was blood. These receptors originate from a man younger than 40 in good health. CDR3s leave out the opening cysteine and the closing phenylalanine or tryptophan.

v_gene	j_gene	CDR3aa
TRBV4-1	TRBJ2-5	ASSQGNELQETQY
TRBV30	-	AWRDRDYEQY
TRBV30	TRBJ1-5	AWSKGANQPQH
TRBV18	TRBJ1-5	ASSPSGRDQPQH
TRBV4-1	TRBJ2-7	ASSRDQGAGEQY
TRBV5-1	TRBJ1-1	ASSLLAGNTEAF
TRBV20-1	TRBJ1-4	SARIIGEKLF
TRBV29-1	TRBJ2-5	SVEGGPGWETQY
TRBV25-1	TRBJ1-6	ASRREGYNSPLH
TRBV30	TRBJ1-1	AWSVRPPGAF
TRBV10-3	TRBJ1-5	AIQGAINQPQH
TRBV7-2	TRBJ2-3	ASSLGTKTDTQY
TRBV28	TRBJ2-2	ASSESRVNTGELF
TRBV4-2	TRBJ2-6	ASSGTASSGANVLT
TRBV27	TRBJ2-6	ASSPGVGGSGANVLT
TRBV7-2	TRBJ2-1	ASSSYLAEQF
TRBV20-1	TRBJ1-3	SAAGGLDSSGNTIY
TRBV4-1	TRBJ1-1	ASSQIMGQGDTEAF
TRBV11-2	TRBJ2-7	ASSLAGGSEQY
TRBV12-3/TRBV12-4	-	ASSFRFNSSRYNEQY
TRBV20-1	TRBJ2-5	SARPVSGEPLGTQY
TRBV20-1	TRBJ2-3	SAGRVADTQY